The clone carrying this TCR beta chain occurred a few times. Uncontrolled infection, other autoimmune disease, pregnancy or lactation barred patients from enrollment. Diagnoses rested on clinical symptoms, serum thyroxine and TRAb, thyroid ultrasound and orbital computed tomography. The sample comes from a study of T cells in Graves' hyperthyroidism and ophthalmopathy. TCR beta CDR3 sequences were amplified from RNA transcripts. HTBI primers were the set used in a first-round RT-PCR of the TCR CDR3. MiXCR, run by TCRdb on the multiplex PCR reads, gives a single entry per CDR3 protein. The data contain fewer than 350,000 distinct CDR3 sequences, roughly 18% of them seen just once; the ten biggest clones take up less than 65%. The sequence came from a woman aged 45-65 years with Graves' hyperthyroidism. The sample comprised blood.

CDR3 in amino acids: CASSGSSSYNEQFF. The CDR3 DNA reads as TGTGCCAGCAGCGGCTCCAGCTCCTACAATGAGCAGTTCTTC. The chain is built from TRBV5-6 and TRBJ2-1, with D hard to call. From germline, CDR1 is SGHDT and CDR2 YYEEEE. The CDR3 totals 14 residues. Trimming left V 4 bases short and J 0 bases short, with 8 bases between. The full variable domain, in which reference TRBV5-6 and TRBJ2-1 provide the parts outside the CDR3, is DAGVTQSPTHLIKTRGQQVTLRCSPKSGHDTVSWYQQALGQGPQFIFQYYEEEERQRGNFPDRFSGHQFPNYSSELNVNALLLGDSALYLCASSGSSSYNEQFFGPGTRLTVL.